The 3 T cell receptor beta chains below were found in one sample sequenced in a study of blood T cell repertoires in COVID-19. Data came from immunoSEQ multiplex PCR; TCRdb stores just in-frame clones and leaves some out. The sample yields fewer than 90,000 clones, over 90% seen once. The material sequenced was peripheral blood. Receptors were obtained from a human donor with active COVID-19. The donor label of this sample is uncertain.

The chain has TRBV4-3 and TRBJ1-1; D is unresolved. The CDR3 sequence is 15 residues long. Germline V gene lookup returns CDR1 LGHNA and CDR2 YSLEER. V was clipped by 4 bases and J by 1 base, with 13 bases between them. In DNA form, the CDR3 reads TGCGCCAGCAGCCTAGGACGGAGGAAGAACACTGAAGCTTTCTTT. Protein product: CASSLGRRKNTEAFF.

V gene TRBV19 combines with J gene TRBJ1-1, with D tentatively TRBD1 (5 bases). Germline V CDR1 and CDR2: LNHDA, SQIVND (reference sequence). The V end lost 7 bases, the J end lost 4 bases, and 25 bases lay between the germline ends. The CDR3 extends over 17 amino acids. The CDR3 region is CASNRGMVGSRSTEAFF. The CDR3, as DNA: TGTGCCAGTAATAGGGGAATGGTTGGGTCTCGGAGCACTGAAGCTTTCTTT.

The gene calls are TRBV3-1 (or the pseudogene TRBV3-2) and TRBJ2-7; D not certain. Germline V gene lookup returns CDR1 LGHDT and CDR2 YNNKEL (reference sequence). The ends were cut back, 4 bases at V and 0 bases at J, with 7 bases in the middle. The CDR3 consists of 13 residues. The CDR3 DNA reads as TGTGCCAGCAGCCGACTCCACTCCTACGAGCAGTACTTC. Translated: CASSRLHSYEQYF.